This TCR beta chain emerged from a study of Graves' ophthalmopathy and Graves' hyperthyroidism. RNA transcripts served as template for amplifying TCR beta CDR3 sequences. Investigators did first-round RT-PCR with HTBI primers, then second-round multiplex PCR. TCRdb passed the multiplex PCR reads through MiXCR, listing each CDR3 protein once. The data show approximately 640,000 distinct CDR3 sequences, just over 40% seen once. The CDR3 sequence is 14 residues long. V lost 4 bases and J lost 9, with 18 bases in between. CDR1 and CDR2 (germline): SEHNR, FQNEAQ (reference sequence). Sequenced: peripheral blood. This receptor was identified in an adult man with Graves' ophthalmopathy. The chain has TRBV7-9 and TRBJ2-5; D might be TRBD1 or TRBD2, each matching 5 bases. CDR3 nucleotide sequence: TGTGCCAGCAGCTCCACGGTTGTGGGGGTAGCCCAGTACTTC. The encoded protein is CASSSTVVGVAQYF.